The 4 T cell receptor beta chains below were found in one sample sequenced in a study of T cell changes during pregnancy in multiple sclerosis. Here immunoSEQ multiplex PCR was the method, and the copy in TCRdb shows in-frame clones only, minus some. The table records 90,000 to 120,000 clones, approximately 91% of them present only once. Specimen: peripheral blood, collected after pregnancy. These TCRs come from a female donor with multiple sclerosis, enrolled in a pregnancy study.

The V call is TRBV6-1, the J call TRBJ2-7; D unresolved. V gave up 2 bases and J gave up 4 bases, with 9 bases separating them. The CDR3 runs to 13 residues. Looked up from germline, CDR1 is MNHNS and CDR2 is SASEGT. CDR3 amino acids: CASSEFAGYEQYF. CDR3 nucleotide sequence: TGTGCCAGCAGTGAATTTGCCGGTTACGAGCAGTACTTC.

The chain carries TRBV13 and TRBJ2-5; 9 nucleotides align to TRBD1. J was trimmed by 5 bases and V by 5 bases; bases with no gene match: 9. Germline CDR1 and CDR2: PRHDT and FYEKMQ (reference sequence). This CDR3 is built from 15 residues. The CDR3 nucleotides are TGTGCCAGCAGCGCCGGGACAGGGAGTAGGGAGACCCAGTACTTC. This translates into CASSAGTGSRETQYF.

This clone was seen once. J is TRBJ2-5 and V is TRBV5-4, with 8 positions matching TRBD2. CDR1 and CDR2 from the germline V gene are SGHNT and YYREEE (reference sequence). The CDR3 totals 13 residues. V trimming: 2 bases; J trimming: 5 bases; junction bases outside the gene matches: 2. For the CDR3, the DNA is TGTGCCAGCAGCTTTACGGGGGGGGAGACCCAGTACTTC. Residues: CASSFTGGETQYF.

The V gene is TRBV30, the J gene TRBJ1-2; no clear D gene. The length of the CDR3 is 13 residues. The V end was cut by 0 bases, the J end by 3 bases, with 8 bases between. Per the germline V gene, CDR1 is GTSNPN and CDR2 is SVGIG (reference sequence). Written as DNA, the CDR3 is TGTGCCTGGAGTGTACGAACAGACTATGGCTACACCTTC. Its translation: CAWSVRTDYGYTF.